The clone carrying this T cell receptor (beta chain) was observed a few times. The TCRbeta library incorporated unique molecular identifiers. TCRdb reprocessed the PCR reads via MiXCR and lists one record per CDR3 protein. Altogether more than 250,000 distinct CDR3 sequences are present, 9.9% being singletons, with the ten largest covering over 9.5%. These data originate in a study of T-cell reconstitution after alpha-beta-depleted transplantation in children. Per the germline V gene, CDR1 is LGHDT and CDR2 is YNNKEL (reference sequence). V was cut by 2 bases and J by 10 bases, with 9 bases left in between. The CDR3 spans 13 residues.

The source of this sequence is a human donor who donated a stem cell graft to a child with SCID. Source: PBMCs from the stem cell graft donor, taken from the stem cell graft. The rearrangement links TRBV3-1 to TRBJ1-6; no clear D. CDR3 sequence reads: CASSQTDSSPLHF. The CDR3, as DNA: TGTGCCAGCAGCCAAACAGATTCATCACCCCTCCACTTT.